This T cell receptor beta chain was documented in a study of neoadjuvant anti-PD-1 for oral cavity cancer. General study points: After neoadjuvant nivolumab, PBMC T cell clonality was significantly higher in non-responders than responders.

Profiled with immunoSEQ multiplex PCR; TCRdb holds only in-frame clones, not every one. The top ten hold about 2.7% of the sample, which has 14,000 or so clones, approximately 73% seen once. Time point reported: after neoadjuvant nivolumab, at surgical resection. No culture or expansion preceded analysis of these blood cells. This clone was observed once. What it binds is not known. This TCR came from a person between 35 and 79 years old with oral cavity squamous cell carcinoma. Here the sequenced sample was PBMCs, taken after nivolumab (anti-PD-1) treatment.

Written as DNA, the CDR3 is TGTGCCATCAGTGCGAGACCCTACGAGCAGTACTTC. The encoded protein is CAISARPYEQYF. The chain joins TRBV10-3 to TRBJ2-7; D ambiguous. The CDR3 has 12 residues. Trimming pared 4 bases from V and 2 bases from J, leaving 6 bases between. Germline values: CDR1 ENHRY, CDR2 SYGVKD.